These 27 T cell receptor beta chains share one sample of origin, sequenced in a study of identical twins. MiXCR was run by TCRdb on the 5' RACE reads, yielding one entry per CDR3 protein. The sample contains around 450,000 distinct CDR3 sequences, 12% to 15% of which appear only once. In addition, the sample was reused for a study of yellow fever vaccine responses in identical twins.

The source material was CD4+ T cells sorted from blood. These receptors originate from a woman younger than 30 in good health.

This clonotype showed up just a few times. V is TRBV5-1 and J is TRBJ2-3, with 10 bases matching TRBD2. V dropped 9 bases and J dropped 6; count of bases not matched to a gene: 10. The V gene's germline CDR1 is SGHRS and CDR2 YFSETQ. This CDR3 is 14 amino acids long. For the CDR3, the DNA is TGCGCCACTTCTACTAGCGGGGCCGGGGATACGCAGTATTTT. It is translated as CATSTSGAGDTQYF.

V gene TRBV19 combines with J gene TRBJ2-5; TRBD2 matches 15 bases. J gave up 2 bases and V 5 bases, and 6 bases lay outside the gene matches. The CDR3 is made up of 17 amino acids. Germline CDR1 reads LNHDA; CDR2 reads SQIVND (reference sequence). The CDR3 DNA follows: TGTGCCAGTAGTCTGACCGGGACTAGCGGGGGGCAAGAGACCCAGTACTTC. It translates to CASSLTGTSGGQETQYF.

This clonotype was recorded at least ten times. This chain uses TRBV12-3 or TRBV12-4 with TRBJ2-7, with a tentative D call TRBD1 (5 bases). V shed 1 base and J shed 0 bases, with 16 bases lying between them. The CDR3 has 17 amino acids. Here the CDR3 DNA reads TGTGCCAGCAGTTTAGAGGGGCCCGGCGGTAACTCCTACGAGCAGTACTTC. It specifies CASSLEGPGGNSYEQYF.

Comment on this clonotype: An end of the junction differs from the germline gene, which may be a read error. V usage is TRBV6-2 or TRBV6-3 and J usage is TRBJ2-5; unclear D gene. Per germline, CDR1 MNHEY and CDR2 SVGEGT. The CDR3 runs to 11 residues. The CDR3 DNA sequence: TGTGCCAGCAGTTATAGTGTCAGACCAGTCTTC. It codes for CASSYSVRPVF.

This clonotype was counted at least ten times. The chain has TRBV12-3 or TRBV12-4 and TRBJ2-2; D unclear. The length of the CDR3 is 14 residues. V dropped 8 bases and J dropped 1 base, with 11 bases sitting between them. The CDR3 DNA reads TGTGCCAGCGGATATCCTGGGAACACCGGGGAGCTGTTTTTT. Translating it yields CASGYPGNTGELFF.

The CDR3 DNA follows: TGTGCCAGCAGTTACCTCCGGACCCAGTACTTC. As protein: CASSYLRTQYF. V and J are TRBV6-5 and TRBJ2-5; D remains unclear. Trimming pared 2 bases from V and 7 bases from J, leaving 5 bases between. Germline V gives CDR1 MNHEY, CDR2 SVGAGI. The CDR3 contains 11 residues.

V gene TRBV6-2 or TRBV6-3 combines with J gene TRBJ2-7; D might be TRBD2 (5 bases). Germline lookup yields CDR1 MNHEY and CDR2 SVGEGT. The CDR3 spans 14 residues. V lost 2 bases, J lost 2 bases, and 10 bases lay in between. The CDR3 DNA follows: TGTGCCAGCAGTTACAGGGAGTTGACCTACGAGCAGTACTTC. This gives the protein CASSYRELTYEQYF.

This clonotype was detected only a few times. The chain carries TRBV7-6 and TRBJ2-6; unclear D gene. CDR3 length: 16 residues. V was cut by 3 bases and J by 0 bases, with 9 bases left in between. The germline gives CDR1 SGHVS, CDR2 FNYEAQ. For the CDR3, the DNA is TGTGCCAGCAGCTTTGAGAGGATCTCTGGGGCCAACGTCCTGACTTTC. Amino acid sequence: CASSFERISGANVLTF.

This clonotype was picked up a small number of times. V usage is TRBV7-9 and J usage is TRBJ1-3; D unresolved. The CDR3 is made up of 15 amino acids. The V gene lost 2 bases and the J gene lost 0 bases, with 8 bases spanning the gap. From germline, CDR1 is SEHNR and CDR2 FQNEAQ (reference sequence). CDR3 loop: CASSLSVSSGNTIYF. The CDR3 DNA is TGTGCCAGCAGCTTATCGGTGAGCTCTGGAAACACCATATATTTT.

This clonotype came up a few times. This chain links TRBV28 with TRBJ2-4; 7 bases match TRBD2. This CDR3 comprises 16 residues. CDR1 MDHEN and CDR2 SYDVKM come from the germline V gene. V shed 2 bases, J shed 8 bases, and the junction held 12 bases outside the gene matches. This CDR3 reads CASSLAGALNMDIQYF. CDR3 nucleotides: TGTGCCAGCAGTTTAGCGGGAGCCCTAAATATGGACATTCAGTACTTC.

This clonotype has more than one count but fewer than ten. The chain is built from TRBV6-5 and TRBJ1-3, with TRBD1 matching over 8 bases. Germline V gives CDR1 MNHEY, CDR2 SVGAGI. The CDR3 is 17 amino acids. V trimming: 0 bases; J trimming: 3 bases; junction bases outside the gene matches: 7. CDR3 protein: CASSYSPQGAGGNTIYF. For the CDR3, the DNA is TGTGCCAGCAGTTACTCGCCCCAGGGGGCGGGTGGAAACACCATATATTTT.

The chain has TRBV7-2 and TRBJ2-1, with TRBD2 matching 7 bases. This CDR3 has 16 residues. Germline V lookup: CDR1 SGHTA, CDR2 FQGNSA. With V trimmed by 4 bases and J by 0 bases, 6 bases remained unmatched. As DNA, the CDR3 is TGTGCCAGCAGCTCCCAGGGCGGGAGCTCCTACAATGAGCAGTTCTTC. It yields the protein CASSSQGGSSYNEQFF.

The J gene is TRBJ2-2, the V gene TRBV28; D is unclear. The germline CDR1 and CDR2 sequences are MDHEN and SYDVKM. This CDR3 is 14 amino acids long. The germline V and J ends were trimmed by 4 bases and 5 bases, with 11 bases remaining between them. Written as DNA, the CDR3 is TGTGCCAGCAGTTCAAATTTAGGGACCGGGGAGCTGTTTTTT. The encoded protein is CASSSNLGTGELFF.

This clonotype was observed many times. The chain links TRBV12-3 or TRBV12-4 to TRBJ2-1; 9 bases align to TRBD2. The J segment lost 12 bases and the V segment lost 5 bases, leaving 11 bases of the junction unmatched. The length of the CDR3 is 14 residues. The CDR3 loop is CASSPLAQAGGQFF. The CDR3 nucleotides are TGTGCCAGCAGTCCCCTAGCCCAAGCGGGAGGGCAGTTCTTC.

The rearrangement uses TRBV27 and TRBJ2-1; no reliable D call. The V gene lost 4 bases and the J gene lost 15 bases, with 16 bases spanning the gap. This CDR3 region has 12 residues. Germline lookup yields CDR1 MNHEY and CDR2 SMNVEV (reference sequence). The CDR3 region is CASSSGERATFF. The DNA for the CDR3 is TGTGCCAGCAGTTCCGGAGAACGAGCTACGTTCTTC.

The chain is built from TRBV2 and TRBJ2-1; 7 bases agree with TRBD1. This CDR3 has 15 amino acids. Germline CDR1 is SNHLY and CDR2 is FYNNEI. Trimming took 1 base from V and 0 from J; bases not matched to a gene: 0. DNA for the CDR3: TGTGCCAGCAGTGAAGGGGACAGCTCCTACAATGAGCAGTTCTTC. Protein sequence: CASSEGDSSYNEQFF. Full variable domain (outside the CDR3, taken from reference TRBV2 and TRBJ2-1): EPEVTQTPSHQVTQMGQEVILRCVPISNHLYFYWYRQILGQKVEFLVSFYNNEISEKSEIFDDQFSVERPDGSNFTLKIRSTKLEDSAMYFCASSEGDSSYNEQFFGPGTRLTVL.

The chain uses TRBV20-1 and TRBJ2-3; possible D gene TRBD1, 6 bases. CDR3 length equals 18 residues. The V gene's germline CDR1 is DFQATT and CDR2 SNEGSKA (reference sequence). V lost 6 bases, J lost 0 bases, and 25 bases lay in between. In nucleotides, the CDR3 is TGCAGTGCCGGCCCCCAGGGGAGCTCTTTACCTAGCACAGATACGCAGTATTTT. Its translation is CSAGPQGSSLPSTDTQYF.

CDR3 loop: CASSSKAKVNEQFF. The CDR3 coding sequence is TGTGCCAGCAGCTCCAAGGCGAAGGTAAATGAGCAGTTCTTC. The V gene is TRBV5-5, the J gene TRBJ2-1; D gene unclear. Per the germline V gene, CDR1 is SGHKS and CDR2 is YYEKEE (reference sequence). The V end lost 3 bases, the J end lost 7 bases, and 14 bases lay between the germline ends. The CDR3 totals 14 residues.

This chain joins TRBV12-3 or TRBV12-4 and TRBJ2-7, with D hard to call. V shed 5 bases and J shed 0 bases, with 11 bases lying between them. This CDR3 is built from 14 residues. This chain's CDR3 is CASSTQRASYEQYF. For the CDR3, the DNA is TGTGCCAGCAGTACCCAACGGGCCTCCTACGAGCAGTACTTC.

About this clonotype itself: At one of its ends the junction is not consistent with the germline gene, which may arise from a read error. J is TRBJ2-7 and V is TRBV7-2, with D possibly being TRBD2 (8 bases). The CDR3 runs to 16 residues. From germline, CDR1 is SGHTA and CDR2 FQGNSA. CDR3 DNA sequence: TGTGCCAGCGGCTTAGCGGGGCAGGGGGGGTCCTACGAGCAGTACTTC. Translation: CASGLAGQGGSYEQYF.

This clonotype was detected many times. V usage is TRBV24-1 and J usage is TRBJ2-1; D possibly matches TRBD1 or TRBD2 (6 bases each). V dropped 12 bases and J dropped 0 bases, with 14 bases sitting between them. Germline assignment: CDR1 KGHDR and CDR2 SFDVKD. The CDR3 covers 14 residues. The CDR3 is CASAGGSSYNEQFF. For the CDR3, the DNA is TGTGCCTCAGCCGGGGGCAGCTCCTACAATGAGCAGTTCTTC.

V gene TRBV12-3 or TRBV12-4 combines with J gene TRBJ1-1; no reliable D call. The V gene lost 7 bases and the J gene lost 1 base, with 10 bases spanning the gap. This CDR3 is built from 13 residues. The CDR3 sequence: CASNAGRNTEAFF. The CDR3 nucleotides are TGTGCCAGCAATGCGGGGAGGAACACTGAAGCTTTCTTT.

This clonotype was picked up a small number of times. The chain couples TRBV4-3 to TRBJ2-1; 8 bases match TRBD2. The CDR3 has 17 residues. J was trimmed by 6 bases and V by 0 bases; bases with no gene match: 10. Germline loops: CDR1 LGHNA, CDR2 YSLEER. The CDR3 DNA follows: TGCGCCAGCAGCCAAGATGGGTCGGGGGGGGTTGGCAATGAGCAGTTCTTC. It encodes CASSQDGSGGVGNEQFF.

This clonotype appeared a few times. The V and J genes are TRBV20-1 and TRBJ2-1; D is perhaps TRBD1 (5 bases). Per the germline V gene, CDR1 is DFQATT and CDR2 is SNEGSKA (reference sequence). The CDR3 contains 14 residues. V shed 0 bases and J shed 6 bases, with 12 bases lying between them. The DNA of the CDR3 is TGCAGTGCTAGAGATCTCGCAGGGTCCAATGAGCAGTTCTTC. Residues: CSARDLAGSNEQFF.

The gene calls are TRBV7-2 and TRBJ2-5, with 12 bases aligning to TRBD2. V was pared by 3 bases and J by 5 bases, with 1 base of the junction left unmatched. Per the germline V gene, CDR1 is SGHTA and CDR2 is FQGNSA. The CDR3 sequence is 14 residues long. In DNA form, the CDR3 reads TGTGCCAGCAGCTTGACTAGCGGGAGCGAGACCCAGTACTTC. This sequence encodes CASSLTSGSETQYF.

This clonotype was found once. CDR3 in amino acids: CASSASGRPPYEQYF. CDR3 DNA: TGTGCCAGCAGTGCTTCGGGACGGCCTCCCTACGAGCAGTACTTC. The V gene is TRBV25-1, the J gene TRBJ2-7; D assignment may be TRBD1 or TRBD2 (5 bases each). This CDR3 spans 15 amino acids. Germline lookup yields CDR1 MGHDK and CDR2 SYGVNS. Trimming removed 4 bases at V and 2 bases at J, with 15 bases between.

The chain recombines TRBV3-1 with TRBJ2-3, with TRBD1 matching 11 bases. This CDR3 spans 17 amino acids. The trim removed 2 bases at V and 4 bases at J, leaving 8 bases unmatched. Germline CDR1 LGHDT, CDR2 YNNKEL (reference sequence). CDR3 sequence (DNA): TGTGCCAGCAGCCAATTTGCTGGACAGGGGGCCTCAGATACGCAGTATTTT. This codes for CASSQFAGQGASDTQYF.